This T cell receptor beta chain came from a study of blood T cell repertoires in COVID-19. Study-level background: Sites in the United States, Italy and Spain provided acute and convalescent COVID-19 samples. From T cells, B-cell-depleted T cells, or PBMCs came the material, which was cDNA or gDNA.

This CDR3 region has 15 residues. Trimming pared 3 bases from V and 1 base from J, leaving 12 bases between. Germline V gives CDR1 LNHDA, CDR2 SQIVND (reference sequence). Per the original data handling: Amplification of reference gene primers provided the estimated nucleated cell counts. Using immunoSEQ multiplex PCR, the repertoire was profiled, and TCRdb retains in-frame clones only, with some absent. The DNA gave D and trimming, while V, J and clone size come from that table. The sample contains 18,000 or so clones, about 80% of which appear only once. This clonotype originated in a man aged 80 or over with acute or convalescent COVID-19. The chain recombines TRBV19 with TRBJ1-1, with D maybe TRBD1 (6 bases). The sequencing sample was made of peripheral blood. As DNA, the CDR3 is TGTGCCAGTAGTATCGGGGGGGCAGGGAACACTGAAGCTTTCTTT. As protein: CASSIGGAGNTEAFF. The full variable domain, rest sourced from reference TRBV19 and TRBJ1-1, is DGGITQSPKYLFRKEGQNVTLSCEQNLNHDAMYWYRQDPGQGLRLIYYSQIVNDFQKGDIAEGYSVSREKKESFPLTVTSAQKNPTAFYLCASSIGGAGNTEAFFGQGTRLTVV.